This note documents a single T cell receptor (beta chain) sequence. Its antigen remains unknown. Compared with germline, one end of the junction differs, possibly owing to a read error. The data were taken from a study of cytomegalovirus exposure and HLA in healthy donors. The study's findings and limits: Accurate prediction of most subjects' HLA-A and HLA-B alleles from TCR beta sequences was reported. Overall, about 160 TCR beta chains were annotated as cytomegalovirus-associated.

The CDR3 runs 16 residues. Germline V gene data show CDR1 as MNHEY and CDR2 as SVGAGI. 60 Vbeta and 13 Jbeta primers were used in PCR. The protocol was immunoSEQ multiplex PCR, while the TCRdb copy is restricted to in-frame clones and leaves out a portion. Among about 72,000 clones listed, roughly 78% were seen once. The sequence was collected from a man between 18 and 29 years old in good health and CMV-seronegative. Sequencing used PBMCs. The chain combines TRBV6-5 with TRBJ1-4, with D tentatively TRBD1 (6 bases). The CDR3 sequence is CASSYSMGTTDEKLFF. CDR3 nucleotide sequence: TGTGCCAGCAGTTACTCGATGGGGACAACTGATGAAAAACTGTTTTTT.